Presented here are 25 T cell receptor beta chains from one specimen sequenced in a study of shared clonotypes between healthy human individuals. The data were produced by immunoSEQ multiplex PCR, yet TCRdb's version contains in-frame clones alone and is incomplete. The data contain approximately 2.4 million clones, around 95% of them seen just once; the ten biggest clones take up roughly 0.13%. What was sequenced was naive CD4+ T cells sorted from blood. Described subset: CD45RA+ positively selected. These receptor sequences come from a man younger than 35 in good health.

The chain recombines TRBV6-5 with TRBJ2-3, with 14 bases that match TRBD2. The germline V gene encodes CDR1 MNHEY and CDR2 SVGAGI. Losses at the gene ends were 6 bases for V and 10 bases for J; bases not matched to a gene: 9. This CDR3 has 15 amino acids. The CDR3 region has the DNA TGTGCCAGCAGGGGACTAGCGGGAGTCTTGAGGGCGCAGTATTTT. Amino acids: CASRGLAGVLRAQYF.

This clone was seen only a few times. The V and J genes are TRBV7-9 and TRBJ2-7; 7 bases align to TRBD1. V was clipped by 4 bases and J by 3 bases; unmatched bases: 12. The CDR3 consists of 16 residues. Germline-derived CDR1 and CDR2 are SEHNR and FQNEAQ (reference sequence). CDR3 sequence: CASSSQTGSPHYEQYF. Written as DNA, the CDR3 is TGTGCCAGCAGCTCACAGACAGGGAGTCCCCACTACGAGCAGTACTTC.

J is TRBJ2-1 and V is TRBV5-4; 7 nucleotides agree with TRBD2. V was clipped by 6 bases and J by 5 bases; unmatched bases: 5. Germline V gene lookup returns CDR1 SGHNT and CDR2 YYREEE (reference sequence). The CDR3 is 13 residues long. This CDR3 is CASIAGENNEQFF. The DNA of the CDR3 is TGTGCCAGCATTGCGGGGGAAAACAATGAGCAGTTCTTC.

The rearrangement links TRBV2 to TRBJ2-2, with D maybe TRBD1 (5 bases). CDR3 length: 14 amino acids. Germline V lookup: CDR1 SNHLY, CDR2 FYNNEI. The V end was cut by 6 bases, the J end by 2 bases, with 10 bases between. CDR3 sequence reads: CASRAGINTGELFF. In nucleotides, the CDR3 is TGTGCCAGCAGGGCAGGGATCAACACCGGGGAGCTGTTTTTT.

V and J are TRBV6-9 and TRBJ1-5; 12 bases match TRBD1. The CDR3 is made up of 16 amino acids. Germline V gene lookup returns CDR1 MNHGY and CDR2 SVAAGI. V gave up 4 bases and J gave up 6 bases; unmatched junction bases: 7. CDR3 in amino acids: CASSSHGTGGGQPQHF. CDR3 bases: TGTGCCAGCAGTTCCCACGGGACAGGGGGCGGTCAGCCCCAGCATTTT.

V and J are TRBV12-5 and TRBJ1-1; D is ambiguous. The ends were cut back, 0 bases at V and 0 bases at J, with 14 bases in the middle. CDR3 size: 17 residues. Germline CDR1 and CDR2: LGHNT and FRNRAP. CDR3 sequence (DNA): TGTGCTAGTGGTTTGGTACATAGGGATCCTATGAACACTGAAGCTTTCTTT. It is translated as CASGLVHRDPMNTEAFF.

The chain links TRBV7-2 to TRBJ2-3; TRBD2 aligns across 8 bases. J was trimmed by 2 bases and V by 1 base; bases with no gene match: 5. Germline V gene lookup returns CDR1 SGHTA and CDR2 FQGNSA. The CDR3 contains 16 residues. The CDR3 sequence is CASSLVGSGDTDTQYF. As DNA, the CDR3 is TGTGCCAGCAGCTTAGTAGGTAGCGGGGACACAGATACGCAGTATTTT. Full variable domain (remainder filled in from reference TRBV7-2 and TRBJ2-3): GAGVSQSPSNKVTEKGKDVELRCDPISGHTALYWYRQSLGQGLEFLIYFQGNSAPDKSGLPSDRFSAERTGGSVSTLTIQRTQQEDSAVYLCASSLVGSGDTDTQYFGPGTRLTVL.

This clone was detected once. The V call is TRBV27, the J call TRBJ2-7; 9 bases are a match to TRBD2. The CDR3 runs 13 residues. J lost 7 bases, V lost 3 bases, and 4 bases had no gene match. Germline loops: CDR1 MNHEY, CDR2 SMNVEV (reference sequence). CDR3 residues: CASSFALAGEQYF. DNA of the CDR3: TGTGCCAGCAGTTTCGCGCTAGCGGGGGAGCAGTACTTC.

The chain combines TRBV6-5 with TRBJ1-3, with 7 bases that match TRBD1. Per the germline V gene, CDR1 is MNHEY and CDR2 is SVGAGI. The V and J ends lost 5 bases and 8 bases, in that order; junction bases with no gene match: 9. This CDR3 is built from 14 residues. CDR3 bases: TGTGCCAGCAGTAGATCGACAGGGATGGACACCATATATTTT. It translates to CASSRSTGMDTIYF.

The rearrangement joins TRBV7-3 to TRBJ1-3; no definite D call. The CDR3 length is 16 residues. Per the germline V gene, CDR1 is SGHTA and CDR2 is FQGTGA. The germline V and J ends were trimmed by 2 bases and 3 bases, with 14 bases remaining between them. The CDR3 is CASSLDPVGSGNTIYF. CDR3 DNA: TGTGCCAGCAGCTTAGACCCGGTCGGGAGTGGAAACACCATATATTTT.

In this sample, this clone turned up once. The genes are TRBV14 and TRBJ2-1, with TRBD1 matching over 12 bases. Germline V CDR1 and CDR2: SGHDN, FVKESK. With V trimmed by 4 bases and J by 7 bases, 5 bases remained unmatched. The CDR3 totals 15 residues. DNA for the CDR3: TGTGCCAGCAGCCCCCGGGACAGGGGGCAGAATGAGCAGTTCTTC. The encoded protein is CASSPRDRGQNEQFF.

V and J are TRBV5-1 and TRBJ1-5; D may be TRBD1 (5 bases). The germline V gene has CDR1 SGHRS and CDR2 YFSETQ. With 0 bases removed from V and 4 bases from J, the gap between germline ends came to 11 bases. The CDR3 runs to 15 residues. In nucleotides, the CDR3 is TGCGCCAGCAGCTTGGTCCCGGGGCCAAATCAGCCCCAGCATTTT. This sequence encodes CASSLVPGPNQPQHF. Complete variable domain (other parts from reference TRBV5-1 and TRBJ1-5): KAGVTQTPRYLIKTRGQQVTLSCSPISGHRSVSWYQQTPGQGLQFLFEYFSETQRNKGNFPGRFSGRQFSNSRSEMNVSTLELGDSALYLCASSLVPGPNQPQHFGDGTRLSIL.

This sequence joins TRBV6-5 and TRBJ2-1; no firm D call. This CDR3 is built from 11 residues. Germline CDR1 reads MNHEY; CDR2 reads SVGAGI. Deletions cut 5 bases from V and 7 bases from J, with 6 bases between. As DNA, the CDR3 is TGTGCCAGCAGTGCCCCGAATGAGCAGTTCTTC. Its protein is CASSAPNEQFF.

The chain is built from TRBV7-2 and TRBJ1-5; D is uncertain. Trimming removed 5 bases from V and 5 bases from J, with 10 bases in between. Germline V CDR1 and CDR2: SGHTA, FQGNSA. CDR3 size: 13 residues. The CDR3 DNA is TGTGCCAGCAGCCCGACCGGCGATCAGCCCCAGCATTTT. It is translated as CASSPTGDQPQHF.

CDR3 DNA: TGTGCCAGCAGCGTAGAACCCGACAGGGAGCACACTGAAGCTTTCTTT. It codes for CASSVEPDREHTEAFF. The chain is built from TRBV9 and TRBJ1-1; TRBD1 matches 7 bases. The CDR3 is 16 amino acids. Germline V CDR1 and CDR2: SGDLS, YYNGEE. The V and J ends lost 0 bases and 3 bases, in that order; junction bases with no gene match: 8.

The chain couples TRBV11-2 to TRBJ2-1; D is undetermined. The CDR3 totals 14 residues. Trimming stripped 3 bases from V and 5 bases from J, with 11 bases between. Germline loops: CDR1 SGHAT, CDR2 FQNNGV. The CDR3 spells CASSLRGVNNEQFF. DNA of the CDR3: TGTGCCAGCAGCTTGAGAGGTGTTAACAATGAGCAGTTCTTC.

In its sample, this clone was seen once. This chain connects TRBV5-1 to TRBJ1-1; D perhaps matches TRBD1 (5 bases). Trimming pared 3 bases from V and 0 bases from J, leaving 12 bases between. The germline CDR1 and CDR2 sequences are SGHRS and YFSETQ. The CDR3 is 15 amino acids. The DNA for the CDR3 is TGCGCCAGCAGCTCCGCCGACAGTATGAACACTGAAGCTTTCTTT. Translating gives CASSSADSMNTEAFF.

V is TRBV6-5 and J is TRBJ2-2, with TRBD2 matching 7 bases. Germline assignment: CDR1 MNHEY and CDR2 SVGAGI. The CDR3 spans 13 residues. Trimming cost V 7 bases and J 7 bases; bases outside gene matches: 6. Written as DNA, the CDR3 is TGTGCCAGCATACGCCGGGGGGACGGGGAGCTGTTTTTT. It is translated as CASIRRGDGELFF.

A single count supports this clone. CDR3 coding DNA: TGTGCCAGCAGCTTTAGCCCCCCGAACACCGGGGAGCTGTTTTTT. Protein product: CASSFSPPNTGELFF. V gene TRBV5-4 combines with J gene TRBJ2-2; no clear D. V was shortened by 2 bases and J by 0 bases, with 8 bases between the two germline ends. Germline values: CDR1 SGHNT, CDR2 YYREEE (reference sequence). The CDR3 totals 15 residues. Variable domain in full (rest from reference TRBV5-4 and TRBJ2-2): ETGVTQSPTHLIKTRGQQVTLRCSSQSGHNTVSWYQQALGQGPQFIFQYYREEENGRGNFPPRFSGLQFPNYSSELNVNALELDDSALYLCASSFSPPNTGELFFGEGSRLTVL.

This chain uses TRBV18 with TRBJ1-4; D not resolved. Trimming removed 3 bases at V and 8 bases at J, with 13 bases between. CDR3 length: 14 residues. Germline-derived CDR1 and CDR2 are KGHSH and LQKENI. The CDR3 protein is CASSPLLGDEKLFF. The CDR3 nucleotides are TGTGCCAGCTCACCGTTGTTGGGTGACGAAAAACTGTTTTTT.

The chain is built from TRBV28 and TRBJ2-7; D unresolved. The CDR3 runs to 14 residues. Germline V gene data show CDR1 as MDHEN and CDR2 as SYDVKM. V lost 8 bases and J 4 bases, leaving 18 bases between the germline ends. This CDR3 reads CASVDGSKAYEQYF. In DNA, the CDR3 is TGTGCCAGCGTCGATGGCAGTAAGGCTTACGAGCAGTACTTC.

The chain links TRBV30 to TRBJ2-6, with no clear D. Between the trimmed V and J ends, which lost 6 bases and 4 bases, there was a span of 7 bases. Germline CDR1 GTSNPN, CDR2 SVGIG (reference sequence). The CDR3 length is 12 residues. The CDR3, as DNA: TGTGCCTGCCTCCCGGGGGCCAACGTCCTGACTTTC. As protein: CACLPGANVLTF.

This clone was recorded once. The CDR3 here is CASSLALGVGNTIYF. CDR3 nucleotide sequence: TGTGCCAGCAGCCTCGCCTTGGGGGTTGGAAACACCATATATTTT. The chain carries TRBV7-2 and TRBJ1-3; D might be TRBD1 (5 bases). The germline V gene has CDR1 SGHTA and CDR2 FQGNSA. The CDR3 is made up of 15 amino acids. V was clipped by 5 bases and J by 3 bases, with 14 bases between them.

This rearrangement joins TRBV6-1 to TRBJ2-3; TRBD2 matches at 9 bases. Trimming took 7 bases from V and 2 from J; bases not matched to a gene: 4. The CDR3 consists of 14 residues. Germline V gene lookup returns CDR1 MNHNS and CDR2 SASEGT. The CDR3 DNA follows: TGTGCCAGCATCCTAGCGGGGCACACAGATACGCAGTATTTT. This encodes CASILAGHTDTQYF.

The chain uses TRBV7-2 and TRBJ2-7; D is tentatively TRBD1 or TRBD2 (5 bases each). Per germline, CDR1 SGHTA and CDR2 FQGNSA. Trimming removed 1 base from V and 1 base from J, with 11 bases in between. CDR3 length: 15 amino acids. CDR3 coding DNA: TGTGCCAGCAGCTTAGTGGGGGTCCCGTCCTACGAGCAGTACTTC. The encoded protein is CASSLVGVPSYEQYF.